This T cell receptor (beta chain) is drawn from a study of cytotoxic CD8 clonotypes in ibrutinib-treated CLL. The overall study: The patient breakdown showed more than 9 relapsed/refractory and more than 14 treatment-naive cases, with approximately 18 IGHV unmutated.

Broader study findings: Ibrutinib response saw clonality rise, and progression saw it return toward baseline. Sampling times differed between sustained-remission and progressing patients.

As concerns this clone: Its cognate antigen is unknown.

Clones were read by immunoSEQ multiplex PCR, and TCRdb kept only the in-frame ones, dropping some. The sample holds 130,000 or so clones, 60% to 80% seen once. Trimming removed 4 bases from V and 0 bases from J, with 19 bases in between. The germline CDR1 and CDR2 sequences are SGHDN and FVKESK. CDR3 length: 18 amino acids. V is TRBV14 and J is TRBJ2-1; tentatively, D is TRBD1 (7 bases). The origin of this receptor is a human donor with chronic lymphocytic leukemia. The material was PBMCs, obtained after 12 months of ibrutinib treatment. CDR3 in DNA: TGTGCCAGCAGCCCACTAAGTCGGGGGACAGACTCCTACAATGAGCAGTTCTTC. Its protein is CASSPLSRGTDSYNEQFF.